These T cell receptor beta chains were read from a single sample in a study of blood T cell repertoires in COVID-19. Some clones are missing from TCRdb's copy, which holds only in-frame ones; the method was immunoSEQ multiplex PCR. The sample holds about 250,000 clones, about 82% seen once. The sample consisted of peripheral blood. The receptors here all came from a man in his fifties with active or convalescent COVID-19. Both conserved end residues are part of each CDR3. D genes are given only for firm matches. Expanded clones are given a class, and other clones once, few, many or no size at all.

CDR3 DNA: TGTGCCAGCAGCCAAGATACCGGGATCCGGGACACAGATACGCAGTATTTT; CDR3 protein: CASSQDTGIRDTDTQYF; J gene: TRBJ2-3; D gene: .; V gene: TRBV14; clone size: .
CDR3 DNA: TGTGCCAGCAGTCCAGGCGGGTCTATGGGGGAGACCCAGTACTTC; CDR3 protein: CASSPGGSMGETQYF; J gene: TRBJ2-5; D gene: .; V gene: TRBV27; clone size: .
CDR3 DNA: TGTGCCAGCAGCAAGAGGACTAGCGGGAGCATTAGTTACGAGCAGTACTTC; CDR3 protein: CASSKRTSGSISYEQYF; J gene: TRBJ2-7; D gene: TRBD2; V gene: TRBV3-1/TRBV3-2; clone size: once
CDR3 DNA: TGCGCCAGCAGCTCAAGGACTAGCGGGAGGGACTCCTACGAGCAGTACTTC; CDR3 protein: CASSSRTSGRDSYEQYF; J gene: TRBJ2-7; D gene: TRBD2; V gene: TRBV5-1; clone size: once
CDR3 DNA: TGTGCCAGCAGTTACGGGGGACTAGCGGGAGCAAGTCTCTGGAGCAATGAGCAGTTCTTC; CDR3 protein: CASSYGGLAGASLWSNEQFF; J gene: TRBJ2-1; D gene: TRBD2; V gene: TRBV6-2/TRBV6-3; clone size: .
CDR3 DNA: TGCGCCAGCAGCTTGGGGACTAGTGCGCAGTACTTC; CDR3 protein: CASSLGTSAQYF; J gene: TRBJ2-5; D gene: TRBD2; V gene: TRBV5-1; clone size: once
CDR3 DNA: TGTGCCAGCAGGGTAGGACAGGGACACTACAATGAGCAGTTCTTC; CDR3 protein: CASRVGQGHYNEQFF; J gene: TRBJ2-1; D gene: TRBD1; V gene: TRBV27; clone size: .
CDR3 DNA: TGTGCCAGCAGCTCTCAGCGGGGGAGCACAGATACGCAGTATTTT; CDR3 protein: CASSSQRGSTDTQYF; J gene: TRBJ2-3; D gene: TRBD2; V gene: TRBV7-2; clone size: .
CDR3 DNA: TGTGCCAGTAGTCGAAGGACTAGCGGGCAAGAGACCCAGTACTTC; CDR3 protein: CASSRRTSGQETQYF; J gene: TRBJ2-5; D gene: TRBD2; V gene: TRBV19; clone size: .
CDR3 DNA: TGTGCCAGCAGCCAAGATCCCCGCTACGAGCAGTACTTC; CDR3 protein: CASSQDPRYEQYF; J gene: TRBJ2-7; D gene: .; V gene: TRBV4-2; clone size: .
CDR3 DNA: TGTGCCAGTAAACTCTACCTAGCTGGCAATGAGCAGTTCTTC; CDR3 protein: CASKLYLAGNEQFF; J gene: TRBJ2-1; D gene: .; V gene: TRBV19; clone size: few
CDR3 DNA: TGTGCCAGCAGCCAAGATTTGCGGACAGGGGTTTTCGCCGAGCAGTACTTC; CDR3 protein: CASSQDLRTGVFAEQYF; J gene: TRBJ2-7; D gene: TRBD1; V gene: TRBV3-1/TRBV3-2; clone size: .
CDR3 DNA: TGTGCCAGCAGCGCAGGGACATACCCCAGTGAAAAACTGTTTTTT; CDR3 protein: CASSAGTYPSEKLFF; J gene: TRBJ1-4; D gene: .; V gene: TRBV11-2; clone size: .
CDR3 DNA: TGTGCCAGCAGGGGCCAGGGGATGAACACCGGGGAGCTGTTTTTT; CDR3 protein: CASRGQGMNTGELFF; J gene: TRBJ2-2; D gene: .; V gene: TRBV28; clone size: .
CDR3 DNA: TGCGCCAGCAGCCAAGATGCGGGGGGCTTAGGCTATGGCTACACCTTC; CDR3 protein: CASSQDAGGLGYGYTF; J gene: TRBJ1-2; D gene: .; V gene: TRBV4-3; clone size: .
CDR3 DNA: TGTGCCACCAGTGACTCGGGACAGGGTAACACCGGGGAGCTGTTTTTT; CDR3 protein: CATSDSGQGNTGELFF; J gene: TRBJ2-2; D gene: TRBD1; V gene: TRBV24-1; clone size: .
CDR3 DNA: TGTGCCAGTACCTCCGGGACAGGGGGCGTAGCAGGGGCCAACGTCCTGACTTTC; CDR3 protein: CASTSGTGGVAGANVLTF; J gene: TRBJ2-6; D gene: TRBD1; V gene: TRBV19; clone size: .
CDR3 DNA: TGTGCCAGCAGCTCCGGGACAGGGGCCAATTTGCCCCAGCATTTT; CDR3 protein: CASSSGTGANLPQHF; J gene: TRBJ1-5; D gene: TRBD1; V gene: TRBV11-2; clone size: .
CDR3 DNA: TGTGCCAGCTCCCGATCAGGGGTAGCCTACGAGCAGTACTTC; CDR3 protein: CASSRSGVAYEQYF; J gene: TRBJ2-7; D gene: .; V gene: TRBV18; clone size: once
CDR3 DNA: TGTGCCACCTCCGGGAGCCGCACAGATACGCAGTATTTT; CDR3 protein: CATSGSRTDTQYF; J gene: TRBJ2-3; D gene: .; V gene: TRBV30; clone size: .
CDR3 DNA: TGTGCCAGCAGCCCCGCGGATACGCAGTATTTT; CDR3 protein: CASSPADTQYF; J gene: TRBJ2-3; D gene: .; V gene: TRBV7-2; clone size: .
CDR3 DNA: TGTGCCATCAGTGAAACAGGGCGAGAAGCTTTCTTT; CDR3 protein: CAISETGREAFF; J gene: TRBJ1-1; D gene: .; V gene: TRBV10-3; clone size: .
CDR3 DNA: TGTGCCACCGGGGTACAGCTCTCCACCGGGGAGCTGTTTTTT; CDR3 protein: CATGVQLSTGELFF; J gene: TRBJ2-2; D gene: .; V gene: TRBV6-6; clone size: .
CDR3 DNA: TGCGCCAGCAGCCAAGATCGAGCGGGAGGTTACAATGAGCAGTTCTTC; CDR3 protein: CASSQDRAGGYNEQFF; J gene: TRBJ2-1; D gene: TRBD2; V gene: TRBV4-3; clone size: .
CDR3 DNA: TGTGCCAGCTCACCCGGGACTAGCGGGAGAGGGGAGCAGTTCTTC; CDR3 protein: CASSPGTSGRGEQFF; J gene: TRBJ2-1; D gene: TRBD2; V gene: TRBV18; clone size: .
CDR3 DNA: TGTGCCAGCAGCCAATTGGACTCACAAGAGACCCAGTACTTC; CDR3 protein: CASSQLDSQETQYF; J gene: TRBJ2-5; D gene: .; V gene: TRBV3-1/TRBV3-2; clone size: .
CDR3 DNA: TGCGCCAGCAGCCAAGTAAGTAGGCGGAGTAACTATGGCTACACCTTC; CDR3 protein: CASSQVSRRSNYGYTF; J gene: TRBJ1-2; D gene: .; V gene: TRBV4-1; clone size: .
CDR3 DNA: TGTGCCAGTAGAAGCAGCGGGAGTCGGACAGATACGCAGTATTTT; CDR3 protein: CASRSSGSRTDTQYF; J gene: TRBJ2-3; D gene: TRBD2; V gene: TRBV19; clone size: .
CDR3 DNA: TGTGCCAGCAGCCGGCTAGCGGGAGGGGGAGAGCAGTTCTTC; CDR3 protein: CASSRLAGGGEQFF; J gene: TRBJ2-1; D gene: TRBD2; V gene: TRBV28; clone size: .
CDR3 DNA: TGTGCCAGCAGCGTAGCCCCTTCGGTGGGGGAGCTGTTTTTT; CDR3 protein: CASSVAPSVGELFF; J gene: TRBJ2-2; D gene: .; V gene: TRBV9; clone size: .
CDR3 DNA: TGCGCCAGCAGCCAAGAAGGCGGGGCCCCATCGAGGGAGCAGTACTTC; CDR3 protein: CASSQEGGAPSREQYF; J gene: TRBJ2-7; D gene: .; V gene: TRBV4-1; clone size: few
CDR3 DNA: TGTGCCAGCAGCCCGACAGCGGGTTCTGAAGATACGCAGTATTTT; CDR3 protein: CASSPTAGSEDTQYF; J gene: TRBJ2-3; D gene: .; V gene: TRBV7-8; clone size: .
CDR3 DNA: TGTGCCAGCAGCTTACGCCGTGGGGAGGCCGAGCAGTACTTC; CDR3 protein: CASSLRRGEAEQYF; J gene: TRBJ2-7; D gene: .; V gene: TRBV7-2; clone size: few
CDR3 DNA: TGTGCTTTACGCGAGGGACTCGGCGCTGAAGCTTTCTTT; CDR3 protein: CALREGLGAEAFF; J gene: TRBJ1-1; D gene: .; V gene: TRBV12-5; clone size: .
CDR3 DNA: TGTGCTAGTGGTTTACGATTAGCGGGAAAAATTGAGGATGAGCAGTTCTTC; CDR3 protein: CASGLRLAGKIEDEQFF; J gene: TRBJ2-1; D gene: TRBD2; V gene: TRBV12-5; clone size: .
CDR3 DNA: TGTGCCAGCTCACCTTCCGGGCCGACAGGGAAAGGCTACACCTTC; CDR3 protein: CASSPSGPTGKGYTF; J gene: TRBJ1-2; D gene: TRBD1; V gene: TRBV18; clone size: many
CDR3 DNA: TGCAGCGTTGAAGGGCAGGCTGAAAAACTGTTTTTT; CDR3 protein: CSVEGQAEKLFF; J gene: TRBJ1-4; D gene: .; V gene: TRBV29-1; clone size: few
CDR3 DNA: TGCGCCAGCAGCTTGCAAGATACGCAGTATTTT; CDR3 protein: CASSLQDTQYF; J gene: TRBJ2-3; D gene: .; V gene: TRBV5-1; clone size: few
CDR3 DNA: TGCGCCAGCAGCTTGGCGGTGGACCAAGAGACCCAGTACTTC; CDR3 protein: CASSLAVDQETQYF; J gene: TRBJ2-5; D gene: .; V gene: TRBV5-1; clone size: .
CDR3 DNA: TGTGCCAGCAGCTTAGCTGAGGGCTCCTACAATGAGCAGTTCTTC; CDR3 protein: CASSLAEGSYNEQFF; J gene: TRBJ2-1; D gene: .; V gene: TRBV7-2; clone size: .
CDR3 DNA: TGCAGCGTTCGTAACCAGGGGCGAAAAGCTTTCTTT; CDR3 protein: CSVRNQGRKAFF; J gene: TRBJ1-1; D gene: .; V gene: TRBV29-1; clone size: .
CDR3 DNA: TGTGCCAGTAGTATAGATACTAGCGGGAGTCGTTATGAGCAGTTCTTC; CDR3 protein: CASSIDTSGSRYEQFF; J gene: TRBJ2-1; D gene: TRBD2; V gene: TRBV19; clone size: .
CDR3 DNA: TGCGCCAGCAGCCAAGACCCGTACAGGGGCAATCAGCCCCAGCATTTT; CDR3 protein: CASSQDPYRGNQPQHF; J gene: TRBJ1-5; D gene: .; V gene: TRBV4-1; clone size: .
CDR3 DNA: TGCGCCAGCGCAGGACTAGCGGGAGTTGGGACCCAGTACTTC; CDR3 protein: CASAGLAGVGTQYF; J gene: TRBJ2-5; D gene: TRBD2; V gene: TRBV5-1; clone size: .
CDR3 DNA: TGTGCCAGCAGCAAATTGGGGGCGGCTGGGCGGGGGGATCAGCCCCAGCATTTT; CDR3 protein: CASSKLGAAGRGDQPQHF; J gene: TRBJ1-5; D gene: .; V gene: TRBV21-1; clone size: .
CDR3 DNA: TGTGCCAGCAGCCCTAGGGAGGTCGGAAAACTGTTTTTT; CDR3 protein: CASSPREVGKLFF; J gene: TRBJ1-4; D gene: .; V gene: TRBV2; clone size: .
CDR3 DNA: TGTGCCTGGAATTCCGGGAACACTGAAGCTTTCTTT; CDR3 protein: CAWNSGNTEAFF; J gene: TRBJ1-1; D gene: .; V gene: TRBV30; clone size: .
CDR3 DNA: TGTGCCAGCAGCTTAGCCCTCCAAGCGGGAGGCTCAGGGGAGACCCAGTACTTC; CDR3 protein: CASSLALQAGGSGETQYF; J gene: TRBJ2-5; D gene: TRBD2; V gene: TRBV11-2; clone size: .
CDR3 DNA: TGCGCCAGCAGCTTGGTGTCGTCCGGGGCTTTCTTT; CDR3 protein: CASSLVSSGAFF; J gene: TRBJ1-1; D gene: .; V gene: TRBV5-1; clone size: few
CDR3 DNA: TGTGCCAGCAGCGTAGAGGGACTAGCGGGATTGGGGCAAGAGACCCAGTACTTC; CDR3 protein: CASSVEGLAGLGQETQYF; J gene: TRBJ2-5; D gene: TRBD2; V gene: TRBV9; clone size: .
CDR3 DNA: TGTGCCAGCAGCCGAGGTCCACCCGGGGGGGGCAACACTGAAGCTTTCTTT; CDR3 protein: CASSRGPPGGGNTEAFF; J gene: TRBJ1-1; D gene: .; V gene: TRBV14; clone size: .